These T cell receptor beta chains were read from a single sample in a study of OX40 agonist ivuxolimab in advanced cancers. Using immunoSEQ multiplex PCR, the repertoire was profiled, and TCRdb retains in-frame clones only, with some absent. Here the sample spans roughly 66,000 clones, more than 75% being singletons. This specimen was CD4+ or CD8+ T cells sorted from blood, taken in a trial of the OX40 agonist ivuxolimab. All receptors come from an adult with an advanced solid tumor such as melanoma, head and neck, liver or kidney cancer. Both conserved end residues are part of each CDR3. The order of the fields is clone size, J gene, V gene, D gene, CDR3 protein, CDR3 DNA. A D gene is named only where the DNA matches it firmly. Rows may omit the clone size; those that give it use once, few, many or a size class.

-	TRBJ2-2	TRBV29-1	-	CSPYWWEADTGELFF	TGCAGCCCGTACTGGTGGGAAGCTGACACCGGGGAGCTGTTTTTT
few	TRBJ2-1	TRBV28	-	CASSPLSSYNEQFF	TGTGCCAGCAGTCCATTAAGCTCCTACAATGAGCAGTTCTTC
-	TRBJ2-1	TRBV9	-	CASSVVGNRADGEQFF	TGTGCCAGCAGCGTAGTCGGAAACAGGGCCGACGGTGAGCAGTTCTTC
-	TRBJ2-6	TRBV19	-	CASKAGSRSGANVLTF	TGTGCCAGTAAGGCAGGGAGTAGATCAGGGGCCAACGTCCTGACTTTC
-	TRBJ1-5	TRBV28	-	CASRKGELGQPQHF	TGTGCCAGCAGGAAGGGGGAACTCGGGCAGCCCCAGCATTTT
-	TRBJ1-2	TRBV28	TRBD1	CASSPQGARRGYTF	TGTGCCAGCAGTCCACAGGGGGCGCGGAGGGGCTACACCTTC
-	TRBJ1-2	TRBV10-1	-	CASSDVRNRKTYGYTF	TGCGCCAGCAGTGACGTAAGAAATCGAAAGACCTATGGCTACACCTTC
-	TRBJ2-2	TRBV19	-	CASGQRSGPVPGELFF	TGTGCCAGTGGTCAGAGATCAGGCCCAGTTCCCGGGGAGCTGTTTTTT
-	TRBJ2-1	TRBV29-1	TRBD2	CNIGGAGGSYNEQFF	TGCAATATTGGAGGGGCGGGGGGTTCCTACAATGAGCAGTTCTTC
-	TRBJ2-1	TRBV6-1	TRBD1	CASSEAGTGAFRNEQFF	TGTGCCAGCAGTGAAGCGGGGACAGGGGCTTTTCGCAATGAGCAGTTCTTC
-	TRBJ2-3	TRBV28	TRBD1	CATRQGGTDTQYF	TGTGCCACCCGACAGGGGGGCACAGATACGCAGTATTTT
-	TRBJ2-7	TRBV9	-	CASSVLGDGSYEQYF	TGTGCCAGCAGCGTCCTCGGGGACGGATCCTACGAGCAGTACTTC
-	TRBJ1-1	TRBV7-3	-	CASSLEGGRSTEAFF	TGTGCCAGCAGCTTAGAAGGGGGGCGCAGCACTGAAGCTTTCTTT
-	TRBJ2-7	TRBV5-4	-	CASSLWGQGGYEQYF	TGTGCCAGCAGCTTGTGGGGGCAGGGGGGCTACGAGCAGTACTTC
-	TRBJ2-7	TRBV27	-	CASSTGDSVYEQYF	TGTGCCAGCAGTACGGGGGACAGCGTCTACGAGCAGTACTTC
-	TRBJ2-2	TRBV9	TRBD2	CASSSRAGVGTGELFF	TGTGCCAGCAGCTCCAGGGCGGGGGTTGGCACCGGGGAGCTGTTTTTT
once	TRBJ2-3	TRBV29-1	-	CSVSQGGLGPADTQYF	TGCAGCGTCTCCCAGGGCGGTTTAGGACCGGCAGATACGCAGTATTTT
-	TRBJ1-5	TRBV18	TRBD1	CASSPPGQGSNQPQHF	TGTGCCAGCTCACCACCCGGACAGGGTAGCAATCAGCCCCAGCATTTT
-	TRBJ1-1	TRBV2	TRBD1	CASRLRTGRAFF	TGTGCCAGCAGGCTTAGGACAGGGAGAGCTTTCTTT
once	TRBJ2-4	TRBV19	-	CASSPRARGSIAKNIQYF	TGTGCCAGTAGTCCCCGGGCCCGGGGATCCATAGCCAAAAACATTCAGTACTTC
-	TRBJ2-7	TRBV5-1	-	CASSPGQKPYEQYF	TGCGCCAGCAGCCCCGGACAGAAACCTTACGAGCAGTACTTC
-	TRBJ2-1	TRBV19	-	CASRGIWLDEQFF	TGTGCCAGTAGAGGGATCTGGCTGGATGAGCAGTTCTTC
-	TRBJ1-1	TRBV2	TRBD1	CASSRDRVNTEAFF	TGTGCCAGCAGTCGGGACAGGGTGAACACTGAAGCTTTCTTT
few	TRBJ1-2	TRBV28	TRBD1	CASSLAGGSPFGGYTF	TGTGCCAGCAGTTTGGCAGGGGGTTCCCCATTTGGAGGCTACACCTTC
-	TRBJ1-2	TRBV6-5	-	CASSYSSGYGASGYTF	TGTGCCAGCAGTTACTCGTCCGGGTATGGAGCTAGTGGCTACACCTTC
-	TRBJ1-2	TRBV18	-	CASSLSYGYTF	TGTGCCAGCTCACTTTCATATGGCTACACCTTC
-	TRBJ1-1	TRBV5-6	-	CASSIGATEAFF	TGTGCCAGCAGCATTGGGGCCACTGAAGCTTTCTTT
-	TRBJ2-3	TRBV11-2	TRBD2	CASSLGVAGGDTQYF	TGTGCCAGCAGCTTAGGTGTAGCGGGGGGGGATACGCAGTATTTT
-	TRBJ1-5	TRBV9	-	CASSEGTVRDQPQHF	TGTGCCAGCAGCGAGGGGACGGTCCGAGATCAGCCCCAGCATTTT
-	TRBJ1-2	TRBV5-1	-	CASSLGSANDYGYTF	TGCGCCAGCAGCTTGGGGTCTGCCAACGACTATGGCTACACCTTC
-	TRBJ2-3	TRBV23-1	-	CASSQSGDTKKDTQYF	TGCGCCAGCAGTCAATCAGGGGACACCAAAAAAGATACGCAGTATTTT